These 2 T cell receptor beta chains share one sample of origin, sequenced in a study of blood T cell repertoires in COVID-19. Sequenced by immunoSEQ multiplex PCR; TCRdb stores in-frame clones only, minus some. This sample has around 87,000 clones; about 75% occur once, and the top ten carry roughly 9.8%. The sample was peripheral blood. The source is an elderly woman with acute or convalescent COVID-19.

The chain couples TRBV3-1 (or the pseudogene TRBV3-2) to TRBJ1-1, with 7 bases aligning to TRBD1. Germline CDR1 LGHDT, CDR2 YNNKEL (reference sequence). There are 15 residues in the CDR3. The V gene end was trimmed by 0 bases and the J gene end by 5 bases; junction bases not matched to a gene: 6. The CDR3 reads CASSQDVQGYTEAFF. For the CDR3, the DNA is TGTGCCAGCAGCCAAGACGTACAGGGGTATACTGAAGCTTTCTTT.

The chain employs TRBV7-8 and TRBJ1-5; 7 nucleotides line up with TRBD1. J gave up 0 bases and V 5 bases, and 7 bases lay outside the gene matches. The CDR3 contains 16 residues. Germline assignment: CDR1 SGHVS and CDR2 FQNEAQ. CDR3 DNA sequence: TGTGCCAGCAGCCTTACAGGGGCCGATAGCAATCAGCCCCAGCATTTT. Translation: CASSLTGADSNQPQHF.